Included here is one TCR beta chain sequence, with context. Its antigen is not identified. The data were taken from a study of blood T cell dynamics during melanoma immunotherapy. Regarding the study as a whole: The study could not tell melanoma-specific clones from general immune activation.

Time point specified: pre-treatment baseline. Blood was drawn before treatment and at week 3 after checkpoint blockade. Apart from a couple of fast progressors, RECIST 1.1 response was judged 12 weeks post-infusion. Patients had no prior systemic cancer treatment, immunosuppressants or other active cancers. TCRdb keeps only in-frame clones here, not all; method: immunoSEQ multiplex PCR. The sample holds fewer than 20,000 clones, approximately 91% seen once. There are 15 residues in the CDR3. V shed 2 bases, J shed 5 bases, and the junction held 6 bases outside the gene matches. Looked up from germline, CDR1 is SGHTS and CDR2 is YDEGEE.

The gene calls are TRBV5-8 and TRBJ2-2, with 7 bases matching TRBD2. The origin of this receptor is a human donor with melanoma. The sample in question was blood, obtained from a patient treated with checkpoint blockade. The CDR3 coding sequence is TGTGCCAGCAGCTTCGAAGCGGGGAGGACCGGGGAGCTGTTTTTT. Amino acids: CASSFEAGRTGELFF.